This TCR beta chain was captured by sequencing in a study of beta chain features in type 1 diabetes. Study-wide background: Regarding age, gender and cell yields, patients proved similar to healthy donors. Study-wide points: Type 1 diabetes patients had moderately but significantly shorter TCRB CDR3s in all four CD4+ subsets. VDJ junctions in type 1 diabetes patients carried more deletions and fewer insertions.

The ends were cut back, 0 bases at V and 11 bases at J, with 19 bases in the middle. The CDR3 is 15 residues long. CDR1 and CDR2 from the germline V gene are MGHRA and YSYEKL. Purity above 95% was achieved in all sorted populations. With regard to this clone: Its antigen is not known.

Expressed TCRB transcripts were sequenced because the isolated RNA had all been reverse transcribed beforehand. The assay was immunoSEQ multiplex PCR, and TCRdb's table has in-frame clones only and misses some. The sample has some 150,000 clones; roughly an eighth are singletons. Sequences were obtained from central memory CD4+ T cells from blood. The source of this sequence is a man aged 18-30 years with type 1 diabetes. This chain connects TRBV4-1 to TRBJ1-2; the D gene is possibly TRBD1 (5 bases). The DNA for the CDR3 is TGCGCCAGCAGCCAAGAAGGTGGGGGATCGGGGAGATACACCTTC. Amino acid sequence: CASSQEGGGSGRYTF.